One and the same sample provided the 17 T cell receptor beta chains below, sequenced in a study of cytomegalovirus exposure and HLA in healthy donors. 13 Jbeta primers and 60 Vbeta primers were used for the PCR. Data came from immunoSEQ multiplex PCR; TCRdb stores just in-frame clones and leaves some out. The table lists approximately 130,000 clones, about four fifths of them singletons. The sample taken for sequencing was PBMCs. The receptors stem from a man aged 30-40 years in good health and CMV-seronegative.

As to this clone: Other DNA sequences in the same sample also yield this CDR3. The DNA of the CDR3 is TGTGCCAGCAGTTTGGGCGGGAGCTCCTACGAGCAGTACTTC. Protein sequence: CASSLGGSSYEQYF. The chain combines TRBV28 with TRBJ2-7; 7 nucleotides match TRBD2. J gave up 0 bases and V 3 bases, and 2 bases lay outside the gene matches. Germline V gene sequence: CDR1 MDHEN, CDR2 SYDVKM. The CDR3 loop spans 14 amino acids.

The chain combines TRBV28 with TRBJ1-5; D uncertain. V was cut by 1 base and J by 2 bases, with 9 bases left in between. CDR3 size: 15 residues. The germline CDR1 and CDR2 sequences are MDHEN and SYDVKM. The CDR3, as DNA: TGTGCCAGCAGTTTATTACCTGAGGGCAATCAGCCCCAGCATTTT. Amino acid sequence: CASSLLPEGNQPQHF.

The chain links TRBV7-9 to TRBJ2-5; 10 nucleotides match TRBD2. The CDR3 is made up of 16 amino acids. CDR1 and CDR2 from the germline V gene are SEHNR and FQNEAQ (reference sequence). Trimming took 1 base from V and 2 from J; bases not matched to a gene: 4. CDR3 loop: CASSLVLAGAQETQYF. CDR3 coding DNA: TGTGCCAGCAGCTTAGTGCTAGCGGGGGCACAAGAGACCCAGTACTTC.

The rearrangement uses TRBV10-3 and TRBJ2-7; 12 nucleotides match TRBD2. The germline V gene has CDR1 ENHRY and CDR2 SYGVKD. The CDR3 runs 17 residues. Unmatched junction bases numbered 10, after V lost 3 bases and J lost 4 bases. The CDR3 sequence: CAISDLTSGSAAYEQYF. The CDR3 nucleotides read TGTGCCATCAGTGACCTGACTAGCGGGAGTGCCGCATACGAGCAGTACTTC.

The V gene is TRBV13, the J gene TRBJ2-1, with 10 bases fitting TRBD2. CDR3 length: 15 amino acids. After removal of 5 bases from V and 6 bases from J, the junction contained 7 bases not matched to a gene. Germline loops: CDR1 PRHDT, CDR2 FYEKMQ (reference sequence). The CDR3 sequence: CASSKAGGPVNEQFF. The DNA of the CDR3 is TGTGCCAGCAGCAAAGCGGGAGGGCCGGTCAATGAGCAGTTCTTC.

The chain joins TRBV30 to TRBJ1-2; TRBD1 aligns across 7 bases. Germline V gene lookup returns CDR1 GTSNPN and CDR2 SVGIG (reference sequence). The CDR3 extends over 14 amino acids. V was pared by 1 base and J by 8 bases, with 10 bases of the junction left unmatched. As DNA, the CDR3 is TGTGCCTGGAGTGCAAGGGGGCTTTCGCAAGGCTACACCTTC. Translating it yields CAWSARGLSQGYTF.

V is TRBV29-1 and J is TRBJ2-2, with TRBD1 as a possible D gene (6 bases). Germline V gene sequence: CDR1 SQVTM, CDR2 ANQGSEA. This CDR3 has 12 residues. The V and J ends lost 7 bases and 6 bases respectively, with 12 bases between them. The CDR3 here is CSANRVPGELFF. CDR3 sequence (DNA): TGCAGCGCGAACAGGGTGCCCGGGGAGCTGTTTTTT.

This clone has a single count. The rearrangement links TRBV21-1 to TRBJ2-2; the table's TRBD2 call for D was not verified on the DNA. TRBV21-1 counts as a pseudogene. The CDR3 length is 16 residues. The CDR3: CASSTPSGSNTGELFF. CDR3 bases: TGTGCCAGCAGCACCCCTAGCGGGAGTAACACCGGGGAGCTGTTTTTT.

The V call is TRBV11-2, the J call TRBJ2-1, with D possibly matching TRBD1 (5 bases). With 4 bases removed from V and 7 bases from J, the gap between germline ends came to 11 bases. The CDR3 runs to 13 residues. Per germline, CDR1 SGHAT and CDR2 FQNNGV. CDR3 protein: CASSWGLLNEQFF. The CDR3 DNA follows: TGTGCCAGCAGCTGGGGCCTTTTGAATGAGCAGTTCTTC.

The chain links TRBV11-2 to TRBJ2-3; the D is unclear. V dropped 0 bases and J dropped 6 bases, with 19 bases sitting between them. Germline V lookup: CDR1 SGHAT, CDR2 FQNNGV. CDR3 length: 17 residues. The CDR3 nucleotides read TGTGCCAGCAGCTTAGAATTATGGCCTGGCTCCACGGATACGCAGTATTTT. This gives the protein CASSLELWPGSTDTQYF.

In regard to this clone: One end of the junction varies from germline; a read error may be responsible. The J gene is TRBJ1-6, the V gene TRBV6-1; perhaps TRBD1 as D (6 bases). The CDR3 totals 19 residues. From germline, CDR1 is MNHNS and CDR2 SASEGT. CDR3 residues: CASSQVRTVPSSYNSPPHF. CDR3 sequence (DNA): TGTGCCAGCAGTCAAGTACGGACAGTTCCGAGCTCCTATAATTCACCCCCCCACTTT.

This clone was seen only a few times. The CDR3 sequence is CAWSVGLPSRSTIYF. The CDR3 coding sequence is TGTGCCTGGAGTGTAGGTCTCCCTTCCCGGAGCACCATATATTTT. The V call is TRBV30, the J call TRBJ1-3; D is ambiguous. V lost 0 bases, J lost 9 bases, and 18 bases lay in between. The germline CDR1 and CDR2 sequences are GTSNPN and SVGIG (reference sequence). The CDR3 sequence is 15 residues long.

The V call is TRBV28, the J call TRBJ2-7; 7 bases align to TRBD2. CDR1 and CDR2 (germline): MDHEN, SYDVKM. J gave up 6 bases and V 1 base, and 12 bases lay outside the gene matches. CDR3 length: 16 amino acids. The CDR3 protein is CASSLFGGLAEIEQYF. The CDR3 DNA follows: TGTGCCAGCAGTTTATTTGGAGGTCTAGCGGAAATCGAGCAGTACTTC.

This chain uses TRBV5-3 with TRBJ1-1; D is unresolved. TRBV5-3 is given ORF status, its function remaining uncertain. Trimming took off 5 bases at V and 1 base at J, with 12 bases between the two ends. The CDR3 loop spans 14 amino acids. CDR3 bases: TGTGCCAGAAGTCTTAAGACTGAGAACACTGAAGCTTTCTTT. Translation gives CARSLKTENTEAFF.

J is TRBJ2-4 and V is TRBV2; 10 bases map to TRBD1. Germline V CDR1 and CDR2: SNHLY, FYNNEI. The V segment lost 6 bases and the J segment 2 bases; nucleotides outside the gene matches: 1. The CDR3 is 14 amino acids. CDR3 region: CASRTGGSKNIQYF. The CDR3 DNA is TGTGCCAGCAGGACAGGGGGCTCCAAAAACATTCAGTACTTC.

The chain is built from TRBV19 and TRBJ2-7; D call uncertain. Between the trimmed V and J ends, which lost 4 bases and 5 bases, there was a span of 12 bases. Germline V gives CDR1 LNHDA, CDR2 SQIVND (reference sequence). This CDR3 comprises 13 residues. CDR3 nucleotides: TGTGCCAGTAGTACTCCGGCCCGGGACGAGCAGTACTTC. The encoded protein is CASSTPARDEQYF.

The chain recombines TRBV30 with TRBJ1-6, with D possibly being TRBD1 (6 bases). Germline-derived CDR1 and CDR2 are GTSNPN and SVGIG (reference sequence). Trimming stripped 7 bases from V and 6 bases from J, with 13 bases between. This CDR3 spans 13 amino acids. The DNA of the CDR3 is TGTGCCTCCACGTTCAGGGGTAATTCACCCCTCCACTTT. Amino acids: CASTFRGNSPLHF.